This entry is about one T cell receptor (beta chain). Its target is unknown. The repertoire was sequenced with immunoSEQ multiplex PCR; TCRdb's copy has only in-frame clones and lacks some. The sample shows 150,000 to 200,000 clones, about 87% of them seen only once. The sample comes from a study of radiation and T cells in renal cell carcinoma. The time point here: blood 4 weeks post-SBRT, at nephrectomy. The treatment denotes: 15 Gy SBRT to primary tumor, nephrectomy 4 weeks later. Clear cell pathology was present in this patient's renal cell carcinoma. General observations from the study: Top tumor clonotypes rose in blood 2 weeks post-radiation, then contracted.

Germline lookup yields CDR1 KGHSH and CDR2 LQKENI. The V end was cut by 2 bases, the J end by 0 bases, with 11 bases between. The CDR3 loop spans 16 amino acids. This TCR was recovered from a woman between 45 and 60 years old with renal cell carcinoma. This material consisted of blood, taken from a patient whose treatment included radiotherapy and nephrectomy. This sequence joins TRBV18 and TRBJ1-3; D is ambiguous. The CDR3 DNA follows: TGTGCCAGCTCACCAGCGGGCACAGTCTCTGGAAACACCATATATTTT. Protein product: CASSPAGTVSGNTIYF. The variable domain in full, completed from reference TRBV18 and TRBJ1-3, reads NAGVMQNPRHLVRRRGQEARLRCSPMKGHSHVYWYRQLPEEGLKFMVYLQKENIIDESGMPKERFSAEFPKEGPSILRIQQVVRGDSAAYFCASSPAGTVSGNTIYFGEGSWLTVV.